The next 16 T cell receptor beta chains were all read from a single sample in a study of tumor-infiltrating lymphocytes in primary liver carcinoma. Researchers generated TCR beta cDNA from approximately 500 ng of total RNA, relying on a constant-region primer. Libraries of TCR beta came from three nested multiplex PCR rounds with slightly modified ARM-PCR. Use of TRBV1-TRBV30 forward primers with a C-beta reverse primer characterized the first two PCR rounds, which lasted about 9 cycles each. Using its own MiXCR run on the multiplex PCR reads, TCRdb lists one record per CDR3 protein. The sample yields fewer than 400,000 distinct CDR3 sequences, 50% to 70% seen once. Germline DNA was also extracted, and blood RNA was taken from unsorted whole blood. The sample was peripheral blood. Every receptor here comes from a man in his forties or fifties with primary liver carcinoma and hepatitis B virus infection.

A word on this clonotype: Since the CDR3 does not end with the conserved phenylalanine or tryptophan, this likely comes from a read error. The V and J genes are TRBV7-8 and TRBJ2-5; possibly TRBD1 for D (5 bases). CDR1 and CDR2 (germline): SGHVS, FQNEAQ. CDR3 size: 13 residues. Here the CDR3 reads CVSSARQQETQYL. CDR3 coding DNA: TGTGTCAGCAGCGCACGACAGCAAGAGACCCAGTACCTC.

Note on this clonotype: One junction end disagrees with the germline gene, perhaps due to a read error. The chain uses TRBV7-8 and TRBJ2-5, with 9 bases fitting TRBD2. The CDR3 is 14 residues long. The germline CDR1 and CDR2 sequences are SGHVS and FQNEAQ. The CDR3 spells CASSLQRGVEAQYF. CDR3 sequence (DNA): TGTGCCAGCAGCCTTCAGCGGGGGGTAGAGGCCCAGTACTTC.

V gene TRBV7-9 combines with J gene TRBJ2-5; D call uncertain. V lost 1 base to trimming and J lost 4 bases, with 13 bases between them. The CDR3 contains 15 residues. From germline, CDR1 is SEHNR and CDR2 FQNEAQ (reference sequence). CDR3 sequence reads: CASSLEGCGRETQYF. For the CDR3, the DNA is TGTGCCAGCAGCTTAGAAGGCTGCGGACGAGAGACCCAGTACTTC.

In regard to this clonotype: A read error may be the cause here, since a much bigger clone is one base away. CDR3 in DNA: TGCAGCGTTAAAGCTAACAGCCCCTACGAGCAGTACTTC. It translates to CSVKANSPYEQYF. The chain carries TRBV29-1 and TRBJ2-7; D is unclear. The CDR3 spans 13 residues. Trimming left V 5 bases short and J 2 bases short, with 13 bases between. CDR1 is SQVTM and CDR2 is ANQGSEA in the germline V gene.

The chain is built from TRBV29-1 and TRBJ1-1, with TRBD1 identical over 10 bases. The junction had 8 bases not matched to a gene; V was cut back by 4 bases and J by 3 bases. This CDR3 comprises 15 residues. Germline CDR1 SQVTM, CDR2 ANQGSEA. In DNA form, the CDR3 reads TGCAGCGTTGCTGACCGGGACAGGGGTGACACTGAAGCTTTCTTT. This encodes CSVADRDRGDTEAFF. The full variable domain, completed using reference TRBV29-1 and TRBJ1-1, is SAVISQKPSRDICQRGTSLTIQCQVDSQVTMMFWYRQQPGQSLTLIATANQGSEATYESGFVIDKFPISRPNLTFSTLTVSNMSPEDSSIYLCSVADRDRGDTEAFFGQGTRLTVV.

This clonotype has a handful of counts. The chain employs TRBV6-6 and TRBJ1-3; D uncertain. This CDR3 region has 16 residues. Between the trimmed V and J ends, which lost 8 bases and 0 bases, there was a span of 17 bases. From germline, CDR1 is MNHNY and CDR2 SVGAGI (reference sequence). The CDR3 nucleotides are TGTGCCAGCGCCTTACGGACTTTTAGCTCTGGAAACACCATATATTTT. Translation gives CASALRTFSSGNTIYF.

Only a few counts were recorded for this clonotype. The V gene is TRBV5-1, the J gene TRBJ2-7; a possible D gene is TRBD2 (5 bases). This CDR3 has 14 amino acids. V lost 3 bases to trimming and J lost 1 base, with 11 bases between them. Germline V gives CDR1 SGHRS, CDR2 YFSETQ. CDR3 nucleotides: TGCGCCAGCAGCTCAGTGACGGGGTCCTACGAGCAGTACTTC. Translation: CASSSVTGSYEQYF.

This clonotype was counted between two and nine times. As DNA, the CDR3 is TGTGCCAGCAGCTTGGATGGGGGCGTGATTTCGAGCTCTGGGGCCAACGTCCTGACTTTC. Protein: CASSLDGGVISSSGANVLTF. The J gene is TRBJ2-6, the V gene TRBV5-6; a weak D match, TRBD1 (6 bases). V shed 0 bases and J shed 0 bases, with 19 bases lying between them. Looked up from germline, CDR1 is SGHDT and CDR2 is YYEEEE. CDR3 length equals 20 residues.

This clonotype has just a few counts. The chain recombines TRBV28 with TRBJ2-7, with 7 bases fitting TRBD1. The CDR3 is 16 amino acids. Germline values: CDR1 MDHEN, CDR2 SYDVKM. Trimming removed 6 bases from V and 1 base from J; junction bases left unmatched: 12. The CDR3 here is CASRGEGTVKSYEQYF. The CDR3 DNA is TGTGCCAGCAGGGGCGAAGGGACAGTTAAGTCCTACGAGCAGTACTTC.

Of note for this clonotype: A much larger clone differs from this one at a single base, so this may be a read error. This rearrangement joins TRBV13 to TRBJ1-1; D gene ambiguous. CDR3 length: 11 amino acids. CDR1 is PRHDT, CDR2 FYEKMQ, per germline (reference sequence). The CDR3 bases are TGTGCCAGCAGCTTTTTGGATGAAGCTTACTTT. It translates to CASSFLDEAYF.

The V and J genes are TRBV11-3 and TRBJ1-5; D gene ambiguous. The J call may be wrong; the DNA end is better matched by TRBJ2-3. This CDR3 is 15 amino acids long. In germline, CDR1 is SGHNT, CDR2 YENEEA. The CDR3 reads CARTESDYSNQSQYF. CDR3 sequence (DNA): TGTGCCAGGACCGAATCGGATTATAGCAATCAGTCCCAGTATTTT.

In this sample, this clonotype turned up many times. CDR3 region: CAWGTSGRSETQYF. In DNA form, the CDR3 reads TGTGCCTGGGGTACTAGCGGGAGATCGGAGACCCAGTACTTC. The V gene is TRBV30, the J gene TRBJ2-5; TRBD2 matches at 11 bases. V shed 5 bases and J 5 bases; nucleotides not matched to a gene: 7. The CDR3 totals 14 residues. The germline gives CDR1 GTSNPN, CDR2 SVGIG (reference sequence).

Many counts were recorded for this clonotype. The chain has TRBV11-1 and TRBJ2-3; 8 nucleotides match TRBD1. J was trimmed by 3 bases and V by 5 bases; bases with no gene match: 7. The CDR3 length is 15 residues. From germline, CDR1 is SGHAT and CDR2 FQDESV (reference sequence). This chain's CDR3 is CASSREDRGTDTQYF. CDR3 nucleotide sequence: TGTGCCAGCAGCAGAGAAGACAGGGGAACAGATACGCAGTATTTT. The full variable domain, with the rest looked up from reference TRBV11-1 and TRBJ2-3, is EAEVAQSPRYKITEKSQAVAFWCDPISGHATLYWYRQILGQGPELLVQFQDESVVDDSQLPKDRFSAERLKGVDSTLKIQPAELGDSAMYLCASSREDRGTDTQYFGPGTRLTVL.

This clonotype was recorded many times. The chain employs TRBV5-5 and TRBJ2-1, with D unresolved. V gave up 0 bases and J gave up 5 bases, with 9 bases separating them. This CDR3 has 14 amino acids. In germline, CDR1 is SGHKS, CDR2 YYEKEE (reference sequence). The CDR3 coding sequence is TGTGCCAGCAGCTTGGTATCGGGCGACAATGAGCAGTTCTTC. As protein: CASSLVSGDNEQFF.

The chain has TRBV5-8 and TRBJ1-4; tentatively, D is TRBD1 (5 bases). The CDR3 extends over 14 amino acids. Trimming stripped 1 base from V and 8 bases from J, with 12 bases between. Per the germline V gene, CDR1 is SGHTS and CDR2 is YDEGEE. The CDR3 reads CASSLLMGGEKLFF. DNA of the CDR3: TGTGCCAGCAGCTTGTTGATGGGGGGAGAAAAACTGTTTTTT.

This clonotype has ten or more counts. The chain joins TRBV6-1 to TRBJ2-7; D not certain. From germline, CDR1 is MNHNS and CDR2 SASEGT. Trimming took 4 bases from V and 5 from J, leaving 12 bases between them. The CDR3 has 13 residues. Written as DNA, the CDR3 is TGTGCCAGCAGTGTCGAGAGGTTGGACGAGCAGTACTTC. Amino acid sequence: CASSVERLDEQYF.